Each of the 23 T cell receptor beta chains below was sequenced from the same sample in a study of Ad26.COV2.S vaccination and SARS-CoV-2 variants. Treatment: some 19 received Ad26.COV2.S at low or high dose, single or two shots; about 5 received placebo; per-sample allocation not given. Following the first vaccine or placebo injection, samples were taken on day 63. Method: immunoSEQ multiplex PCR; TCRdb's copy keeps in-frame clones and lacks some. The repertoire consists of about half a million clones, with 70% to 90% occurring once and the leading ten covering around 1.8%. Material: peripheral blood, obtained in a trial of Ad26.COV2.S vaccine versus placebo. The origin of the receptors is a person aged 18 to 65 who received the Ad26.COV2.S COVID-19 vaccine or a placebo.

V and J are TRBV10-3 and TRBJ2-1; 9 nucleotides line up with TRBD2. CDR1 and CDR2 from the germline V gene are ENHRY and SYGVKD. With 4 bases clipped from V and 5 bases from J, the junction kept 3 bases outside the gene matches. The CDR3 is made up of 14 amino acids. CDR3 protein: CAISASGNHNEQFF. The CDR3, as DNA: TGTGCCATCAGTGCTAGCGGGAACCACAATGAGCAGTTCTTC.

This sequence joins TRBV19 and TRBJ1-2; 8 bases are a match to TRBD1. Germline CDR1 reads LNHDA; CDR2 reads SQIVND (reference sequence). CDR3 size: 12 residues. The ends lost 5 bases at V and 7 bases at J; junction bases unmatched: 3. CDR3 DNA: TGTGCCAGTAGTCAGGGGGCAGCTGGCTACACCTTC. Protein: CASSQGAAGYTF.

Comments on this clone: Other DNA sequences in the sample encode the same CDR3. The chain has TRBV18 and TRBJ1-1; D might be TRBD1 (5 bases). The ends were cut back, 6 bases at V and 1 base at J, with 9 bases in the middle. Germline CDR1 reads KGHSH; CDR2 reads LQKENI. This CDR3 contains 13 residues. The CDR3, as DNA: TGTGCCAGCTCCCCGGGGGGGAACACTGAAGCTTTCTTT. Translating it yields CASSPGGNTEAFF.

This chain links TRBV10-3 with TRBJ2-1; 7 positions match TRBD1. J lost 12 bases, V lost 6 bases, and 8 bases had no gene match. CDR1 is ENHRY and CDR2 is SYGVKD in the germline V gene. CDR3 size: 12 residues. The CDR3 is CAIRKTGVRQFF. The CDR3 DNA reads TGTGCCATCAGGAAAACAGGGGTGCGGCAGTTCTTC.

J is TRBJ1-2 and V is TRBV3-1 (or the pseudogene TRBV3-2); TRBD1 aligns across 7 bases. This CDR3 is 16 amino acids long. The germline V gene has CDR1 LGHDT and CDR2 YNNKEL (reference sequence). Trimming removed 1 base from V and 0 bases from J; junction bases left unmatched: 5. In nucleotides, the CDR3 is TGTGCCAGCAGCCAAGTCAGGGGGTCTGCTAACTATGGCTACACCTTC. Translation gives CASSQVRGSANYGYTF.

The chain has TRBV2 and TRBJ1-1, with a tentative D call TRBD1 (6 bases). This CDR3 has 14 residues. Germline loops: CDR1 SNHLY, CDR2 FYNNEI. Trimming cost V 6 bases and J 0 bases, with 11 bases left between them. CDR3 in amino acids: CASRWDTMNTEAFF. For the CDR3, the DNA is TGTGCCAGCAGATGGGACACAATGAACACTGAAGCTTTCTTT.

The V call is TRBV5-1, the J call TRBJ1-4; D is possibly TRBD1 (6 bases). CDR3 length: 14 residues. V dropped 4 bases and J dropped 6 bases, with 13 bases sitting between them. Germline CDR1 SGHRS, CDR2 YFSETQ. CDR3 in amino acids: CASSVWTDDEKLFF. In DNA, the CDR3 is TGCGCCAGCAGCGTATGGACAGACGATGAAAAACTGTTTTTT.

This clone was counted only a few times. The gene calls are TRBV14 and TRBJ2-7; perhaps TRBD2 as D (5 bases). Germline V gene sequence: CDR1 SGHDN, CDR2 FVKESK. The CDR3 spans 15 residues. Trimming pared 4 bases from V and 1 base from J, leaving 14 bases between. CDR3 protein: CASSLSREASYEQYF. As DNA, the CDR3 is TGTGCCAGCAGCCTCAGCCGGGAAGCATCCTACGAGCAGTACTTC. The full variable domain, completed using reference TRBV14 and TRBJ2-7, is EAGVTQFPSHSVIEKGQTVTLRCDPISGHDNLYWYRRVMGKEIKFLLHFVKESKQDESGMPNNRFLAERTGGTYSTLKVQPAELEDSGVYFCASSLSREASYEQYFGPGTRLTVT.

CDR3 region: CASSDQRDTQYF. The CDR3 DNA follows: TGTGCCAGTAGTGACCAGCGGGATACGCAGTATTTT. The rearrangement links TRBV19 to TRBJ2-3; weak D call: TRBD2 (5 bases). V lost 5 bases, J lost 6 bases, and 9 bases lay in between. The CDR3 runs 12 residues. Per germline, CDR1 LNHDA and CDR2 SQIVND (reference sequence).

In DNA, the CDR3 is TGTGCCAGCGCCGGGACACTCATTAGCGGGAGGACCTACGAGCAGTACTTC. It yields the protein CASAGTLISGRTYEQYF. The rearrangement uses TRBV7-2 and TRBJ2-7; 10 nucleotides match TRBD2. Trimming removed 8 bases from V and 2 bases from J; junction bases left unmatched: 15. CDR3 length: 17 amino acids. Germline V gives CDR1 SGHTA, CDR2 FQGNSA.

With regard to this clone: Other nucleotide sequences in the sample specify the same CDR3. The chain is built from TRBV7-2 and TRBJ2-7; 7 bases are a match to TRBD1. Losses at the gene ends were 4 bases for V and 0 bases for J; bases not matched to a gene: 3. CDR3 length: 14 residues. The germline gives CDR1 SGHTA, CDR2 FQGNSA. CDR3: CASSSRQGSYEQYF. The CDR3 DNA is TGTGCCAGCAGCTCCAGACAGGGCTCCTACGAGCAGTACTTC.

The V call is TRBV15, the J call TRBJ2-1, with 10 bases fitting TRBD2. The trim removed 1 base at V and 5 bases at J, leaving 2 bases unmatched. From germline, CDR1 is LNHNV and CDR2 YYDKDF (reference sequence). The CDR3 covers 15 residues. CDR3 bases: TGTGCCACCAGCAGAGGACTAGCGGGCCACAATGAGCAGTTCTTC. Translation gives CATSRGLAGHNEQFF.

J is TRBJ1-5 and V is TRBV7-8; TRBD1 is a possible D gene (6 bases). The CDR3 covers 16 residues. The V end lost 1 base, the J end lost 2 bases, and 12 bases lay between the germline ends. The germline V gene encodes CDR1 SGHVS and CDR2 FQNEAQ. For the CDR3, the DNA is TGTGCCAGCAGCTTAGGGGCAGGGGCCCGCAATCAGCCCCAGCATTTT. Translated, it gives CASSLGAGARNQPQHF. Full variable domain (missing parts from reference TRBV7-8 and TRBJ1-5): GAGVSQSPRYKVAKRGQDVALRCDPISGHVSLFWYQQALGQGPEFLTYFQNEAQLDKSGLPSDRFFAERPEGSVSTLKIQRTQQEDSAVYLCASSLGAGARNQPQHFGDGTRLSIL.

V gene TRBV6-2 or TRBV6-3 combines with J gene TRBJ2-1; 9 nucleotides line up with TRBD1. Unmatched junction bases numbered 11, after V lost 2 bases and J lost 9 bases. Germline loops: CDR1 MNHEY, CDR2 SVGEGT. CDR3 length: 16 amino acids. CDR3: CASSYMDRGVVSEQFF. The CDR3 coding sequence is TGTGCCAGCAGTTACATGGACAGGGGTGTTGTCAGTGAGCAGTTCTTC.

J is TRBJ2-7 and V is TRBV20-1; D is unclear. CDR3 length: 11 residues. The V and J ends lost 6 bases and 2 bases respectively, with 8 bases between them. Germline-derived CDR1 and CDR2 are DFQATT and SNEGSKA (reference sequence). This chain's CDR3 is CSAATAYEQYF. DNA for the CDR3: TGCAGTGCCGCGACGGCCTACGAGCAGTACTTC.

The chain combines TRBV3-1 (or the pseudogene TRBV3-2) with TRBJ2-7, with a possible D match to TRBD1 (6 bases). The V end lost 3 bases, the J end lost 2 bases, and 14 bases lay between the germline ends. This CDR3 contains 15 residues. Germline V CDR1 and CDR2: LGHDT, YNNKEL (reference sequence). DNA of the CDR3: TGTGCCAGCAGCCAGGACAGCTTTCTTACCTACGAGCAGTACTTC. This encodes CASSQDSFLTYEQYF.

V usage is TRBV14 and J usage is TRBJ2-5; D gene uncertain. The CDR3 extends over 15 amino acids. Germline V gene sequence: CDR1 SGHDN, CDR2 FVKESK. Trimming removed 1 base at V and 0 bases at J, with 9 bases between. In DNA form, the CDR3 reads TGTGCCAGCAGCCAAGTTTATCGGTACCAAGAGACCCAGTACTTC. Its translation: CASSQVYRYQETQYF.

CDR3 loop: CASSLALGAGSYEQYF. CDR3 nucleotide sequence: TGCGCCAGCAGCCTAGCCCTAGGGGCAGGGTCCTACGAGCAGTACTTC. The chain couples TRBV5-1 to TRBJ2-7; D tentatively reads TRBD1 or TRBD2 (5 bases each). The CDR3 sequence is 16 residues long. CDR1 SGHRS and CDR2 YFSETQ come from the germline V gene. The germline V and J ends were trimmed by 4 bases and 1 base, with 18 bases remaining between them.

The rearrangement joins TRBV27 to TRBJ2-3, with 14 bases identical to TRBD2. The ends lost 2 bases at V and 3 bases at J; junction bases unmatched: 10. This CDR3 comprises 19 residues. Germline V gives CDR1 MNHEY, CDR2 SMNVEV (reference sequence). The CDR3 sequence is CASSLVSRGLAGATDTQYF. DNA for the CDR3: TGTGCCAGCAGTTTAGTAAGCCGGGGACTAGCGGGAGCGACAGATACGCAGTATTTT.

V gene TRBV9 combines with J gene TRBJ1-3; D possibly corresponds to TRBD1 (5 bases). From germline, CDR1 is SGDLS and CDR2 YYNGEE. The CDR3 runs 14 residues. Trimming shortened V by 2 bases and J by 2 bases, and 8 bases separated the two germline ends. CDR3 protein: CASSVQGTGNTIYF. The CDR3 nucleotides are TGTGCCAGCAGCGTTCAGGGAACTGGAAACACCATATATTTT.

This clone was counted a few times. This chain links TRBV6-5 with TRBJ1-2; 8 bases agree with TRBD1. Germline CDR1 and CDR2: MNHEY and SVGAGI. This CDR3 comprises 13 residues. With 6 bases clipped from V and 4 bases from J, the junction kept 4 bases outside the gene matches. The CDR3 reads CASSQGARYGYTF. The CDR3 DNA follows: TGTGCCAGCAGCCAGGGGGCTCGCTATGGCTACACCTTC.

This clone was observed a single time. This chain joins TRBV2 and TRBJ2-5, with 13 bases identical to TRBD2. The CDR3 extends over 13 amino acids. Germline CDR1 reads SNHLY; CDR2 reads FYNNEI. V shed 7 bases, J shed 5 bases, and the junction held 1 base outside the gene matches. CDR3 sequence reads: CASKTSGGETQYF. The CDR3, as DNA: TGTGCCAGCAAGACTAGCGGGGGGGAGACCCAGTACTTC. Variable domain in full (rest from reference TRBV2 and TRBJ2-5): EPEVTQTPSHQVTQMGQEVILRCVPISNHLYFYWYRQILGQKVEFLVSFYNNEISEKSEIFDDQFSVERPDGSNFTLKIRSTKLEDSAMYFCASKTSGGETQYFGPGTRLLVL.

The chain recombines TRBV28 with TRBJ2-1; either TRBD1 or TRBD2 may supply D (5 bases each). Per germline, CDR1 MDHEN and CDR2 SYDVKM. The CDR3 loop spans 14 amino acids. V was clipped by 8 bases and J by 3 bases, with 14 bases between them. The CDR3 region is CASDRDGYYNEQFF. CDR3 DNA sequence: TGTGCCAGCGACCGGGACGGCTACTACAATGAGCAGTTCTTC.